The next 6 T cell receptor beta chains were all read from a single sample in a study of blood T cells in healthy people across ages. A second PCR of about 7 to 12 cycles used a sample-barcoded 5' primer and a J-beta primer mix. TCRdb re-called the 5' RACE reads with MiXCR, one entry per CDR3 protein. The data contain around 2 million distinct CDR3 sequences, roughly two fifths of them singletons. The sample taken for sequencing was blood. The origin of the receptors is a human donor in good health.

V and J are TRBV7-3 and TRBJ2-3; TRBD2 might be the D (5 bases). The CDR3 spans 14 residues. From germline, CDR1 is SGHTA and CDR2 FQGTGA. The V end was cut by 1 base, the J end by 6 bases, with 11 bases between. The DNA of the CDR3 is TGTGCCAGCAGCTTAAACGGGGTGGGGGATACGCAGTATTTT. Its translation: CASSLNGVGDTQYF.

With regard to this clonotype: A read error may account for a junction end that differs from germline. This chain uses TRBV24-1 with TRBJ2-4; D is unresolved. CDR3 length: 12 residues. Germline V gene data show CDR1 as KGHDR and CDR2 as SFDVKD. CDR3 nucleotide sequence: TGTGCCGCCAGTGATTTCCGGAACATTCAGTACTTC. This sequence encodes CAASDFRNIQYF.

V usage is TRBV10-3 and J usage is TRBJ2-3; 9 nucleotides line up with TRBD1. The CDR3 length is 18 residues. From germline, CDR1 is ENHRY and CDR2 SYGVKD. V trimming: 10 bases; J trimming: 1 base; junction bases outside the gene matches: 18. CDR3: CATWNPGQGSSGTDTQYF. CDR3 nucleotides: TGTGCCACCTGGAACCCGGGACAGGGCTCCTCCGGCACAGATACGCAGTATTTT.

The chain joins TRBV5-1 to TRBJ2-7; 8 bases fit TRBD1. The germline gives CDR1 SGHRS, CDR2 YFSETQ. The CDR3 extends over 14 amino acids. After removal of 3 bases from V and 2 bases from J, the junction contained 4 bases not matched to a gene. This chain's CDR3 is CASSWVDRAYEQYF. CDR3 nucleotide sequence: TGCGCCAGCAGCTGGGTGGACAGGGCCTACGAGCAGTACTTC.

The CDR3 protein is CAISGGAETNEKLFF. The CDR3 DNA reads as TGTGCCATCAGTGGAGGGGCAGAAACTAATGAAAAACTGTTTTTT. The chain combines TRBV10-3 with TRBJ1-4, with TRBD1 as a possible D gene (5 bases). Germline CDR1 reads ENHRY; CDR2 reads SYGVKD. This CDR3 spans 15 amino acids. V was trimmed by 4 bases and J by 1 base, leaving 10 bases between them.

This chain connects TRBV29-1 to TRBJ2-3; D is perhaps TRBD2 (5 bases). Germline V gene data show CDR1 as SQVTM and CDR2 as ANQGSEA. The CDR3 covers 15 residues. The V and J ends lost 4 bases and 0 bases respectively, with 14 bases between them. The CDR3 DNA sequence: TGCAGCGTTGTGAGGGTCGGTAGCAGCACAGATACGCAGTATTTT. Translated: CSVVRVGSSTDTQYF.